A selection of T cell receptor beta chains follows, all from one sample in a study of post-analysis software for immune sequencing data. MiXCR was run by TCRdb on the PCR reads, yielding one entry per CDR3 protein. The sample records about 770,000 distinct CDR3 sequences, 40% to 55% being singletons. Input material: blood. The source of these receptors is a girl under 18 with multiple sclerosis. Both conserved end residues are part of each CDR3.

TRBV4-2	CASSQDGGASSYEQYF
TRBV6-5	CASSYSSGRSYNEQFF
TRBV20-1	CSASIRVKDTQYF
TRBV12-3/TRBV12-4	CASRPTIGEQFF
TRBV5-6	CASSFGGTLQETQYF
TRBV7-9	CASGSGSYEQYF
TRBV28	CASSSSTVSQGLRLYGYTF
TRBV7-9	CASSVDGTGSGELFF
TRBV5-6	CASSFAGRANEQFF
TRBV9	CASSVDGVGGYYGYTF
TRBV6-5	CASSHTESNQPQHF
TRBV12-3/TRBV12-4	CASRDLDRVGHYGYTF
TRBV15	CATSRDLAGLTDTQYF
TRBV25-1	CASSRLQGMDTEAFF
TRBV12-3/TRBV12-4	CASSLRTSGNRNEQYF
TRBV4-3	CASSQVGEKLFF
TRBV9	CASSSKQGAPTEAFF
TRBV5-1	CASSLAVGQGEKLFF
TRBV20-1	CSARDRAASGYSYEQYF
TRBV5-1	CASSLAGQGTIGNSPLHF
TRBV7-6	CASSRLAGAKYEQYF
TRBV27	CASARGTTYNEQFF
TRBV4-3	CASSQGTSGRSYEQYF